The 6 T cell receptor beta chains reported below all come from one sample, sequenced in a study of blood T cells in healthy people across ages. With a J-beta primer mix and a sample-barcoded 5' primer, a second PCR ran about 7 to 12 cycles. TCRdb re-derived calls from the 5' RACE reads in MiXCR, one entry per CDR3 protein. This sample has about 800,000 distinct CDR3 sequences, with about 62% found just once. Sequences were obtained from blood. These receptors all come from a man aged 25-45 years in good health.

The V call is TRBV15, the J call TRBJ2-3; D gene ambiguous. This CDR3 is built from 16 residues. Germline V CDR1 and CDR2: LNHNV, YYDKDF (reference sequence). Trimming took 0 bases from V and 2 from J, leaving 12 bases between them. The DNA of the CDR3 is TGTGCCACCAGCAGAGATGGCTCAGAACTCACAGATACGCAGTATTTT. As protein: CATSRDGSELTDTQYF.

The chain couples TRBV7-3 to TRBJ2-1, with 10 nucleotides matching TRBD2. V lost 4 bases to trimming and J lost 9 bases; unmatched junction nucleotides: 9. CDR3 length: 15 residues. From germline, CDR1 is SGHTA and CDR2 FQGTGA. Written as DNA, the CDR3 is TGTGCCAGCAGCTGGACTAGCGGAGCCTGGAGTGAGCAGTTCTTC. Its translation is CASSWTSGAWSEQFF.

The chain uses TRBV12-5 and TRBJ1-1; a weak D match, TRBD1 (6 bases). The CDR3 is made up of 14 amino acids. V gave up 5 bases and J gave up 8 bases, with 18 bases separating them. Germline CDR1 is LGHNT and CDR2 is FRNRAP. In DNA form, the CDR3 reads TGTGCTAGTGGTCCAAGAGGGACACAGGAGGAAGCTTTCTTT. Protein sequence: CASGPRGTQEEAFF.

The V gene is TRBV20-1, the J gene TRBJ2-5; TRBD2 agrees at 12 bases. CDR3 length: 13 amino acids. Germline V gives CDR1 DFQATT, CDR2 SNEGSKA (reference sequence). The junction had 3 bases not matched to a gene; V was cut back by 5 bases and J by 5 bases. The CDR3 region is CSAVGTSGETQYF. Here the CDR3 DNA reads TGCAGTGCTGTCGGGACTAGCGGGGAGACCCAGTACTTC.

CDR3 protein: CASSPYGAGKNQPQHF. The CDR3 DNA reads TGTGCCAGCAGCCCCTACGGGGCAGGGAAGAATCAGCCCCAGCATTTT. V usage is TRBV3-1 and J usage is TRBJ1-5, with D maybe TRBD1 (5 bases). Per the germline V gene, CDR1 is LGHDT and CDR2 is YNNKEL (reference sequence). CDR3 length: 16 amino acids. The V end lost 4 bases, the J end lost 4 bases, and 17 bases lay between the germline ends.

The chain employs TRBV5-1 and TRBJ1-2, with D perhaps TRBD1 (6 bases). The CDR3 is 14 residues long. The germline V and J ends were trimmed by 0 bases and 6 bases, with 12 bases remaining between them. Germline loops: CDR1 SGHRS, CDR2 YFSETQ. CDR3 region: CASSLEGDGHGYTF. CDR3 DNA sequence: TGCGCCAGCAGCTTGGAGGGGGACGGCCATGGCTACACCTTC. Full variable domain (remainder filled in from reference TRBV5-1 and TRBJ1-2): KAGVTQTPRYLIKTRGQQVTLSCSPISGHRSVSWYQQTPGQGLQFLFEYFSETQRNKGNFPGRFSGRQFSNSRSEMNVSTLELGDSALYLCASSLEGDGHGYTFGSGTRLTVV.